This paragraph reports one TCR beta chain. Its antigen is not yet known. No much larger clonotype is one base removed from it; base qualities were not supplied. The library relied on the immunoSEQ multiplex PCR assay. Sourced from immuneACCESS, this table was stored by TCRdb with only in-frame sequences that have V and J called. A share of the clones is absent; for the studies checked, an unresolved V gene accounts for under half, and the remainder has no known explanation. The sample table records approximately 99,000 clones; approximately 96% of these occur just once. Less than 0.45% of the sample is in the top ten clones. The record originates from a study of technical replicates of blood from a handful of donors (dated by TCRdb to about 2017). The CDR1 and CDR2 encoded by the germline V gene (reference sequence) are MNHEY and SMNVEV. Counted from cysteine to phenylalanine, this CDR3 has 15 amino acids. The DNA shown is the 45-base CDR3, in frame from base 1. V and J are trimmed by 6 bases and 7 bases, and the gene matches miss 8 bases of the junction.

This TCR came from a human donor in good health. The chain was built from TRBV27 and TRBJ1-5; TRBD1 fits 11 bases in the junction. Sequenced input: T cells isolated from PBMCs. The DNA is as follows: TGTGCCAGCAGGGACGGACAGGGGGCGGGACAGCCCCAGCATTTT. Translation gives CASRDGQGAGQPQHF.